A single sample gave rise to the 21 T cell receptor beta chains below, sequenced in a study of cytomegalovirus exposure and HLA in healthy donors. PCR involved 60 Vbeta and 13 Jbeta primers. The repertoire was sequenced with immunoSEQ multiplex PCR; TCRdb's copy has only in-frame clones and lacks some. The sample lists about 140,000 clones; 70% to 85% were seen once. Sequenced material: PBMCs. Source of these receptors: a woman in her forties in good health and CMV-seronegative.

This clone was recorded only once. CDR3 amino acids: CASSPWDRLRTEAFF. CDR3 coding DNA: TGCGCCAGCAGCCCGTGGGACAGGCTACGCACTGAAGCTTTCTTT. J is TRBJ1-1 and V is TRBV5-1, with 8 nucleotides matching TRBD1. Germline loops: CDR1 SGHRS, CDR2 YFSETQ. Losses at the gene ends were 4 bases for V and 4 bases for J; bases not matched to a gene: 9. The CDR3 extends over 15 amino acids.

This clone has more than one count but fewer than ten. The chain employs TRBV6-6 and TRBJ2-7; TRBD2 might be the D (6 bases). The CDR3 runs to 13 residues. V shed 2 bases and J shed 5 bases, with 10 bases lying between them. The germline gives CDR1 MNHNY, CDR2 SVGAGI (reference sequence). CDR3 DNA: TGTGCCAGCAGTTACCAGGGACTCCACGAGCAGTACTTC. Translated: CASSYQGLHEQYF.

The genes are TRBV11-2 and TRBJ1-5, with D perhaps matching TRBD1 (5 bases). CDR1 is SGHAT, CDR2 FQNNGV, per germline. The CDR3 totals 15 residues. Trimming took 3 bases from V and 3 from J, leaving 12 bases between them. CDR3 sequence reads: CASSFGGEFNQPQHF. The CDR3 region has the DNA TGTGCCAGCAGCTTCGGAGGGGAATTCAATCAGCCCCAGCATTTT.

This chain uses TRBV5-5 with TRBJ2-7; maybe TRBD1 (6 bases). The V gene's germline CDR1 is SGHKS and CDR2 YYEKEE (reference sequence). The V and J ends lost 0 bases and 0 bases respectively, with 16 bases between them. CDR3 length: 17 amino acids. The CDR3 DNA sequence: TGTGCCAGCAGCTTGGAATTTTGGGGGCGGAGCTCCTACGAGCAGTACTTC. Residues: CASSLEFWGRSSYEQYF.

The CDR3 bases are TGTGCCAGCAGCCACGGACAGGAAAATTCACCCCTCCACTTT. It codes for CASSHGQENSPLHF. The J gene is TRBJ1-6, the V gene TRBV7-9; 7 bases map to TRBD1. The CDR3 consists of 14 residues. J was trimmed by 7 bases and V by 5 bases; bases with no gene match: 5. Germline CDR1 reads SEHNR; CDR2 reads FQNEAQ (reference sequence).

The chain uses TRBV6-5 and TRBJ2-3, with D possibly TRBD2 on 5 matching bases. Germline V gives CDR1 MNHEY, CDR2 SVGAGI. The CDR3 has 14 residues. V lost 6 bases and J 4 bases, leaving 14 bases between the germline ends. The CDR3 loop is CASREGLRADTQYF. In DNA, the CDR3 is TGTGCCAGCAGGGAAGGACTGCGCGCAGATACGCAGTATTTT.

J is TRBJ2-5 and V is TRBV9; possibly TRBD1 for D (6 bases). Judging by the DNA end, TRBJ2-7 fits better; the J call may be wrong. CDR3 size: 18 residues. Germline V gene sequence: CDR1 SGDLS, CDR2 YYNGEE. DNA for the CDR3: TGTGCCAGCAGCGTAGAACACGACAGGATCAAAGTCCCCTACGAGCAGTACTTC. Protein: CASSVEHDRIKVPYEQYF.

V and J are TRBV6-1 and TRBJ1-6; perhaps TRBD1 as D (5 bases). With 6 bases removed from V and 7 bases from J, the gap between germline ends came to 10 bases. Germline loops: CDR1 MNHNS, CDR2 SASEGT. The CDR3 spans 13 residues. The CDR3 protein is CASREGWNSPLHF. CDR3 DNA sequence: TGTGCCAGCAGGGAGGGGTGGAATTCACCCCTCCACTTT.

This clone came up a few times. V and J are TRBV7-9 and TRBJ2-7; 8 bases align to TRBD1. The CDR3 totals 15 residues. With 1 base clipped from V and 1 base from J, the junction kept 3 bases outside the gene matches. The germline CDR1 and CDR2 sequences are SEHNR and FQNEAQ (reference sequence). CDR3 coding DNA: TGTGCCAGCAGCTTAGGGGACAGGTTTTCCTACGAGCAGTACTTC. Its protein is CASSLGDRFSYEQYF.

V gene TRBV2 combines with J gene TRBJ2-5; 7 bases match TRBD2. Germline lookup yields CDR1 SNHLY and CDR2 FYNNEI. The CDR3 sequence is 14 residues long. The V gene end was trimmed by 6 bases and the J gene end by 4 bases; junction bases not matched to a gene: 8. For the CDR3, the DNA is TGTGCCAGCAGACAAGAAGCGGGAAGAGAGACCCAGTACTTC. Its protein is CASRQEAGRETQYF.

J is TRBJ2-1 and V is TRBV5-1, with D unresolved. CDR1 and CDR2 (germline): SGHRS, YFSETQ. The CDR3 sequence is 13 residues long. Trimming shortened V by 0 bases and J by 10 bases, and 11 bases separated the two germline ends. CDR3 loop: CASSLADGWEQFF. The CDR3 coding sequence is TGCGCCAGCAGCTTGGCCGACGGGTGGGAGCAGTTCTTC.

The CDR3 region has the DNA TGCGCCAGCAGCCCACAGGTACTACGAGGAGAGCAGTACTTC. This encodes CASSPQVLRGEQYF. This chain connects TRBV5-1 to TRBJ2-5; D is perhaps TRBD1 (5 bases). The CDR3 contains 14 residues. Trimming took off 4 bases at V and 11 bases at J, with 21 bases between the two ends. Germline CDR1 reads SGHRS; CDR2 reads YFSETQ.

The chain has TRBV29-1 and TRBJ1-1; D ambiguous. Trimming removed 5 bases at V and 2 bases at J, with 12 bases between. The CDR3 runs to 13 residues. CDR1 and CDR2 from the germline V gene are SQVTM and ANQGSEA. The DNA of the CDR3 is TGCAGCGTTTCGACAAGTCGAAACACTGAAGCTTTCTTT. Translated: CSVSTSRNTEAFF.

The rearrangement links TRBV9 to TRBJ2-7, with 10 nucleotides matching TRBD2. Germline CDR1 and CDR2: SGDLS and YYNGEE. The CDR3 covers 13 residues. The J segment lost 7 bases and the V segment lost 6 bases, leaving 7 bases of the junction unmatched. CDR3 bases: TGTGCCAGCAACCTAGCGGGAGCGCGGGAGCAGTACTTC. This encodes CASNLAGAREQYF.

The chain employs TRBV4-2 and TRBJ1-6; 9 bases agree with TRBD1. This CDR3 is 16 amino acids long. Germline V gene sequence: CDR1 LGHNA, CDR2 YNFKEQ. Trimming at V came to 5 bases and at J to 7 bases, leaving 9 bases not matched to a gene. CDR3 coding DNA: TGTGCCAGCAGCTCGACAGGGGGAAGTTGGAATTCACCCCTCCACTTT. Its translation is CASSSTGGSWNSPLHF.

This clone was detected a few times. The rearrangement joins TRBV30 to TRBJ1-3, with D hard to call. This CDR3 contains 15 residues. Germline-derived CDR1 and CDR2 are GTSNPN and SVGIG (reference sequence). The V end lost 0 bases, the J end lost 1 base, and 10 bases lay between the germline ends. In DNA form, the CDR3 reads TGTGCCTGGAGTGTTCGGAGGAGTTCTGGAAACACCATATATTTT. Protein product: CAWSVRRSSGNTIYF.

This chain uses TRBV10-3 with TRBJ1-3, with a possible D match to TRBD1 (5 bases). Trimming left V 5 bases short and J 3 bases short, with 11 bases between. The germline CDR1 and CDR2 sequences are ENHRY and SYGVKD. The CDR3 is 14 residues long. The CDR3 loop is CAISPQGNGNTIYF. The CDR3 bases are TGTGCCATCAGTCCTCAGGGAAATGGAAACACCATATATTTT.

J is TRBJ2-1 and V is TRBV5-1; 8 nucleotides line up with TRBD2. The CDR3 sequence is 16 residues long. Germline-derived CDR1 and CDR2 are SGHRS and YFSETQ. The trim removed 1 base at V and 2 bases at J, leaving 5 bases unmatched. The CDR3 sequence: CASSLISGGAYNEQFF. The CDR3 DNA reads TGCGCCAGCAGCTTGATCTCGGGAGGGGCCTACAATGAGCAGTTCTTC.

This clone came up once. The chain carries TRBV9 and TRBJ1-4; D might be TRBD1 (6 bases). This CDR3 spans 15 amino acids. V was trimmed by 4 bases and J by 2 bases, leaving 12 bases between them. Per germline, CDR1 SGDLS and CDR2 YYNGEE. CDR3 loop: CASSQLGATNEKLFF. The CDR3 bases are TGTGCCAGCAGCCAGCTGGGGGCCACTAATGAAAAACTGTTTTTT. Combining the CDR3 with reference TRBV9 and TRBJ1-4 gives the whole variable domain DSGVTQTPKHLITATGQRVTLRCSPRSGDLSVYWYQQSLDQGLQFLIQYYNGEERAKGNILERFSAQQFPDLHSELNLSSLELGDSALYFCASSQLGATNEKLFFGSGTQLSVL.

The chain is built from TRBV2 and TRBJ2-1; no reliable D call. The V and J ends lost 4 bases and 0 bases respectively, with 7 bases between them. The CDR3 extends over 14 amino acids. CDR1 SNHLY and CDR2 FYNNEI come from the germline V gene. CDR3 in DNA: TGTGCCAGCAGTGCTTCTAACTCCTACAATGAGCAGTTCTTC. Translated: CASSASNSYNEQFF.

V is TRBV5-1 and J is TRBJ2-1; 7 bases agree with TRBD2. The CDR3 totals 15 residues. The V gene's germline CDR1 is SGHRS and CDR2 YFSETQ. V lost 6 bases and J lost 2; bases outside the gene matches: 8. The CDR3 spells CASILLAEPYNEQFF. CDR3 in DNA: TGCGCCAGCATCCTGCTAGCGGAACCCTACAATGAGCAGTTCTTC.